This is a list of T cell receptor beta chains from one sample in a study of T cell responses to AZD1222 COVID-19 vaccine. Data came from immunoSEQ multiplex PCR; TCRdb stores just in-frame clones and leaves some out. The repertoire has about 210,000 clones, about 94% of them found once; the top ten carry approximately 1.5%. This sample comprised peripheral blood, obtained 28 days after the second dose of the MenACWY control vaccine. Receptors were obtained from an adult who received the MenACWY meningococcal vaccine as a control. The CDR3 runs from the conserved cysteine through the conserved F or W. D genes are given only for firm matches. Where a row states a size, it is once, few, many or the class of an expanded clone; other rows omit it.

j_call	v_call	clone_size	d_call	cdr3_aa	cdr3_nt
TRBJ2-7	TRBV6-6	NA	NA	CASRVTYEQYF	TGTGCCAGCAGGGTCACTTACGAGCAGTACTTC
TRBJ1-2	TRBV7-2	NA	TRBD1	CASSLAPGTGANYGYTF	TGTGCCAGCAGCTTAGCGCCAGGGACAGGAGCTAACTATGGCTACACCTTC
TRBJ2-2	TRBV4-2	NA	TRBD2	CASSQNPGLANTGELFF	TGTGCCAGCAGCCAAAACCCGGGACTAGCGAACACCGGGGAGCTGTTTTTT
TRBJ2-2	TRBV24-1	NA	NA	CATSDSGQSPGELFF	TGTGCCACCAGTGACTCGGGCCAGTCCCCCGGGGAGCTGTTTTTT
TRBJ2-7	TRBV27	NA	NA	CASSLDSRYEQYF	TGTGCCAGCAGCTTGGACAGCCGCTACGAGCAGTACTTC
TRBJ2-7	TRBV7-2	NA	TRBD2	CASSKTSGMYEQYF	TGTGCCAGCAGCAAGACTAGCGGGATGTACGAGCAGTACTTC
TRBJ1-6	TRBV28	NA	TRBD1	CASSSGTVQSPLHF	TGTGCCAGCAGTAGCGGGACAGTTCAGTCACCCCTCCACTTT
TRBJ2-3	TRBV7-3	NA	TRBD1	CASSLTGTGSGDTQYF	TGTGCCAGCAGCTTAACCGGGACAGGGTCGGGAGATACGCAGTATTTT
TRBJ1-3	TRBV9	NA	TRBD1	CASSVGGTASGNTIYF	TGTGCCAGCAGCGTAGGGGGGACAGCCTCTGGAAACACCATATATTTT
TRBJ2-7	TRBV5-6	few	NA	CASSLAGNAYEQYF	TGTGCCAGCAGCTTGGCAGGGAATGCCTACGAGCAGTACTTC
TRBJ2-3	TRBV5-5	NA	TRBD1	CASSLETGPDRADTQYF	TGTGCCAGCAGCTTGGAGACAGGGCCCGACCGAGCAGATACGCAGTATTTT
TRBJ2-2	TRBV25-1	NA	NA	CASSPPGLRTGELFF	TGTGCCAGCAGCCCCCCGGGGCTACGAACCGGGGAGCTGTTTTTT
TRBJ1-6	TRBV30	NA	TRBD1	CAWTARGQGGTPLHF	TGTGCCTGGACCGCAAGGGGACAGGGGGGAACCCCCCTCCACTTT
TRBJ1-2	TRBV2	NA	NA	CASSEEPKARGYTF	TGTGCCAGCAGTGAAGAGCCGAAGGCGCGCGGCTACACCTTC
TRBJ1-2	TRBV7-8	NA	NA	CASSLYGTAYGYTF	TGTGCCAGCAGCCTGTACGGGACGGCCTATGGCTACACCTTC
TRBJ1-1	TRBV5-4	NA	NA	CASSLDPTSQTEAFF	TGTGCCAGCAGCTTGGACCCCACCTCCCAGACTGAAGCTTTCTTT
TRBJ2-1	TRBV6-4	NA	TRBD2	CASSAKPILASSYNEQFF	TGTGCCAGCAGTGCCAAACCTATACTAGCGAGCTCCTACAATGAGCAGTTCTTC
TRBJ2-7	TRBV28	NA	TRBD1	CASSFSSGQASSYEQYF	TGTGCCAGCAGCTTCTCTTCCGGACAGGCGAGCTCCTACGAGCAGTACTTC
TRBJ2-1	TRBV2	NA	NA	CASSEVHYNEQFF	TGTGCCAGCAGTGAAGTACATTACAATGAGCAGTTCTTC
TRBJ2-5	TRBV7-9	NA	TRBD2	CASSLVTSGRGETQYF	TGTGCCAGCAGCTTAGTAACTAGCGGGAGGGGAGAGACCCAGTACTTC
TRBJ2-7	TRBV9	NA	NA	CASSEGDRGYEQYF	TGTGCCAGCAGCGAGGGGGACCGGGGGTACGAGCAGTACTTC
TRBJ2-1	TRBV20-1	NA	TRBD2	CSASPGGGPSYNEQFF	TGCAGTGCTAGTCCCGGGGGGGGCCCATCCTACAATGAGCAGTTCTTC
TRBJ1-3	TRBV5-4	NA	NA	CASSLVGGSGNTIYF	TGTGCCAGCAGCTTGGTAGGGGGCTCTGGAAACACCATATATTTT
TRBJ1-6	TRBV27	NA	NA	CASSLIGRVNSPLHF	TGTGCCAGCAGTTTAATTGGGCGGGTGAATTCACCCCTCCACTTT
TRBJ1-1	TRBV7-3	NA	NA	CASSVQGGTEAFF	TGTGCCAGCAGCGTACAGGGAGGCACTGAAGCTTTCTTT
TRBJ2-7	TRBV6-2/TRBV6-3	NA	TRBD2	CASSPGVSGDYEQYF	TGTGCCAGCAGTCCGGGGGTTAGCGGGGACTACGAGCAGTACTTC
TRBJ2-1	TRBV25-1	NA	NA	CASSWDIDPYNEQFF	TGTGCCAGCAGTTGGGACATCGACCCATACAATGAGCAGTTCTTC
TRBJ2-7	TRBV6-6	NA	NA	CASSLTGGGSSYEQYF	TGTGCCAGCAGTCTGACCGGAGGGGGAAGCTCCTACGAGCAGTACTTC
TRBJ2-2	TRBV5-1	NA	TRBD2	CASSLLAGDNTGELFF	TGCGCCAGCAGCCTCCTAGCGGGTGATAACACCGGGGAGCTGTTTTTT
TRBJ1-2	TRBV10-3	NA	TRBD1	CAIKRAQGNYGYTF	TGTGCCATCAAAAGGGCACAGGGGAACTATGGCTACACCTTC
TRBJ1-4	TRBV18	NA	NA	CASSGNRAASEKLFF	TGTGCCAGCTCCGGAAATCGGGCAGCCTCTGAAAAACTGTTTTTT
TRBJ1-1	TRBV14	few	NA	CASTRGGALGTEAFF	TGTGCCAGCACCCGCGGGGGGGCTTTGGGGACTGAAGCTTTCTTT
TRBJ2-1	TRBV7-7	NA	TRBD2	CASSYRLAGGYNEQFF	TGTGCCAGCAGCTACAGACTAGCGGGGGGGTACAATGAGCAGTTCTTC
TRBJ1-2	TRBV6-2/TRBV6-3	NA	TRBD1	CASSYAGQGYGYTF	TGTGCCAGCAGTTACGCCGGACAGGGTTATGGCTACACCTTC
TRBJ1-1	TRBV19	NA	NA	CASSMGQIYLNTEAFF	TGTGCCAGTAGTATGGGGCAGATATACTTGAACACTGAAGCTTTCTTT
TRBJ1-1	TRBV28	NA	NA	CASSFNLNTEAFF	TGTGCCAGCAGTTTTAACCTGAACACTGAAGCTTTCTTT
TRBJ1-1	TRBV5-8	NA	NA	CAVGAWEAFF	TGTGCCGTAGGGGCATGGGAAGCTTTCTTT
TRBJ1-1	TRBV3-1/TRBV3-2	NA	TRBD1	CASSPDTGQGAFDTEAFF	TGTGCCAGCAGCCCCGACACGGGACAGGGGGCTTTTGACACTGAAGCTTTCTTT
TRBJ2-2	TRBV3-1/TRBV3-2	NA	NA	CASSQDREARSNTGELFF	TGTGCCAGCAGCCAAGATCGAGAAGCGCGGTCGAACACCGGGGAGCTGTTTTTT
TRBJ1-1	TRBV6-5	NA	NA	CASSYSFREDTEAFF	TGTGCCAGCAGTTACTCTTTCAGGGAGGACACTGAAGCTTTCTTT